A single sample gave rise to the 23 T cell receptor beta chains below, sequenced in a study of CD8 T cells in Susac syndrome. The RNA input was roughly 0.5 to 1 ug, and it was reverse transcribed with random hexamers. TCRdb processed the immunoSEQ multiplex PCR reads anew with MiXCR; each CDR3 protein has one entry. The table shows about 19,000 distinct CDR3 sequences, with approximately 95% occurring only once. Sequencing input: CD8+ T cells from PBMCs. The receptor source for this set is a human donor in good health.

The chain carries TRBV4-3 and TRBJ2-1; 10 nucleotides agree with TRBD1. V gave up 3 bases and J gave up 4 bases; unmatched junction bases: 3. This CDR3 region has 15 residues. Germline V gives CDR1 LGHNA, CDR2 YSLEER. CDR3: CASSHGTGAYNEQFF. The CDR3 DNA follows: TGCGCCAGCAGCCATGGGACAGGGGCGTACAATGAGCAGTTCTTC.

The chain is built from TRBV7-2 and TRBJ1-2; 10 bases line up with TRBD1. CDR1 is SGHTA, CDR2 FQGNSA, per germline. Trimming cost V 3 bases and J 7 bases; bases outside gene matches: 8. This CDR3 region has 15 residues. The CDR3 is CASSFGTGVLVGYTF. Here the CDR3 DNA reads TGTGCCAGCAGCTTTGGGACAGGGGTCTTGGTTGGCTACACCTTC.

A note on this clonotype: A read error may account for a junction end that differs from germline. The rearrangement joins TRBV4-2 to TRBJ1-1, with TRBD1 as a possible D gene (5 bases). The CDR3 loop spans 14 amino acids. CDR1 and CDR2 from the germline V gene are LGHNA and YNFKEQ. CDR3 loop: CASGWRAGNTEALF. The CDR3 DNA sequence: TGTGCCAGCGGGTGGAGGGCAGGGAATACTGAAGCTCTCTTT.

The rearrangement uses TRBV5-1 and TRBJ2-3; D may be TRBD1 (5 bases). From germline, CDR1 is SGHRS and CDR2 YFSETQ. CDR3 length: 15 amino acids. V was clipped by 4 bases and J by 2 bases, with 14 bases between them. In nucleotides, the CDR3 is TGCGCCAGCAGCCCGTGGGGCCAATCCACAGATACGCAGTATTTT. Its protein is CASSPWGQSTDTQYF. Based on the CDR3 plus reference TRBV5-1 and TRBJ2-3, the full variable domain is KAGVTQTPRYLIKTRGQQVTLSCSPISGHRSVSWYQQTPGQGLQFLFEYFSETQRNKGNFPGRFSGRQFSNSRSEMNVSTLELGDSALYLCASSPWGQSTDTQYFGPGTRLTVL.

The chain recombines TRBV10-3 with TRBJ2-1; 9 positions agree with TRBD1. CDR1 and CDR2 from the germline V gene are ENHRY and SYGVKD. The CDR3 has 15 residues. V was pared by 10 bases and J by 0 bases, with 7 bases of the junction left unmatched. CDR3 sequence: CATKTGGSSYNEQFF. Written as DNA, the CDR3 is TGTGCCACAAAAACAGGGGGCAGCTCCTACAATGAGCAGTTCTTC.

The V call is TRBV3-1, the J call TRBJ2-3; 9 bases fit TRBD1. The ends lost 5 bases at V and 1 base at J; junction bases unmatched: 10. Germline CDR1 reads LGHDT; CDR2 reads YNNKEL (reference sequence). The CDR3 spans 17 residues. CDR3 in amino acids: CASSSETGGQRTDTQYF. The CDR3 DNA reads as TGTGCCAGCAGCTCAGAGACAGGGGGACAACGCACAGATACGCAGTATTTT.

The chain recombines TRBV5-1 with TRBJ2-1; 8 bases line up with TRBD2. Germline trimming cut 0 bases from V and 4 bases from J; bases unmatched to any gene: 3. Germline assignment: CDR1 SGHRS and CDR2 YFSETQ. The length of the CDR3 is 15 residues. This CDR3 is CASSLATGGYNEQFF. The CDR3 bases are TGCGCCAGCAGCTTGGCTACGGGGGGGTACAATGAGCAGTTCTTC. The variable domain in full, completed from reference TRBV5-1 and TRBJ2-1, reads KAGVTQTPRYLIKTRGQQVTLSCSPISGHRSVSWYQQTPGQGLQFLFEYFSETQRNKGNFPGRFSGRQFSNSRSEMNVSTLELGDSALYLCASSLATGGYNEQFFGPGTRLTVL.

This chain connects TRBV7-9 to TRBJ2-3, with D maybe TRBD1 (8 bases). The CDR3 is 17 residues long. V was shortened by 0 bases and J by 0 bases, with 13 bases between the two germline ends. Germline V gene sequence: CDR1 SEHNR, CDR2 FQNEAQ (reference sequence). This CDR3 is CASSLATGEGSTDTQYF. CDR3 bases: TGTGCCAGCAGCTTAGCGACAGGGGAGGGAAGCACAGATACGCAGTATTTT.

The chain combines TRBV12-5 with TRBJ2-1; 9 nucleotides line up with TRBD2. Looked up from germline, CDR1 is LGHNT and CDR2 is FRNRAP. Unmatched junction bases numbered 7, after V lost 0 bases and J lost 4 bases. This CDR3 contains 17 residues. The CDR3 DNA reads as TGTGCTAGTGGTTTGGTAAACGAGACTAGCGGATACAATGAGCAGTTCTTC. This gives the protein CASGLVNETSGYNEQFF.

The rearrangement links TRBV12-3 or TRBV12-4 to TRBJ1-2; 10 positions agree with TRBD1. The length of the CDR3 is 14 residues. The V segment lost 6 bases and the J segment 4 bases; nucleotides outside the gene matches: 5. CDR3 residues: CASSGQGGSYGYTF. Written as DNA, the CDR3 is TGTGCCAGCAGCGGACAGGGGGGTTCCTATGGCTACACCTTC.

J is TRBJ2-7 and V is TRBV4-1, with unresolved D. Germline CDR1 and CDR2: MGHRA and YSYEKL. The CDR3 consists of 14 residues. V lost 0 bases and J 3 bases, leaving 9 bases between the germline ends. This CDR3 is CASSQDIGGYEQYF. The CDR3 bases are TGCGCCAGCAGCCAAGATATCGGCGGCTACGAGCAGTACTTC.

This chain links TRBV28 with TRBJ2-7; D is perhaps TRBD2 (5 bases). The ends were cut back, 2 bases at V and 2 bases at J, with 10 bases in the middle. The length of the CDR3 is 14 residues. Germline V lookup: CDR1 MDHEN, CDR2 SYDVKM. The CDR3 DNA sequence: TGTGCCAGCAGTTTAAGAGGGAACCCCTACGAGCAGTACTTC. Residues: CASSLRGNPYEQYF.

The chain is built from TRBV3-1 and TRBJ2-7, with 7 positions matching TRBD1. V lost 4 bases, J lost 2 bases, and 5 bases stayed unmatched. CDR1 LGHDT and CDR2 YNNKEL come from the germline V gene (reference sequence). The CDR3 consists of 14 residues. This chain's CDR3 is CASSRTGYPYEQYF. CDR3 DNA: TGTGCCAGCAGCCGGACAGGTTACCCCTACGAGCAGTACTTC.

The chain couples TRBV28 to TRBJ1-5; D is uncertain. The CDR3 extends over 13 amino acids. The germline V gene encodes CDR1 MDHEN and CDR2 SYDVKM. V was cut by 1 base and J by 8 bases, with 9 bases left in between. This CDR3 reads CASSLSPMEPQHF. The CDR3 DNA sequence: TGTGCCAGCAGTTTATCCCCCATGGAGCCCCAGCATTTT. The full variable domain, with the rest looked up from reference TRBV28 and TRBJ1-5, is DVKVTQSSRYLVKRTGEKVFLECVQDMDHENMFWYRQDPGLGLRLIYFSYDVKMKEKGDIPEGYSVSREKKERFSLILESASTNQTSMYLCASSLSPMEPQHFGDGTRLSIL.

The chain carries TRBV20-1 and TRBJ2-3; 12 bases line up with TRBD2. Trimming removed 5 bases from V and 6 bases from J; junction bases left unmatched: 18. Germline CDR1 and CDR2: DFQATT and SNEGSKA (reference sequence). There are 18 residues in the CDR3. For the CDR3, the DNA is TGCAGTGCTGTCACGAAAGGACTAGCGGGATTTCTCCATGATACGCAGTATTTT. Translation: CSAVTKGLAGFLHDTQYF.

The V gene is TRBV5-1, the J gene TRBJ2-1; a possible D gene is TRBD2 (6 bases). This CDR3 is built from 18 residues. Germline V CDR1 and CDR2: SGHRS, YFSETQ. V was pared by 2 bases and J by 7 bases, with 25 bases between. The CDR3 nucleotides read TGCGCCAGCAGCTTCGGTAATAGCGGCATCTCCCGGGTGAATGAGCAGTTCTTC. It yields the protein CASSFGNSGISRVNEQFF.

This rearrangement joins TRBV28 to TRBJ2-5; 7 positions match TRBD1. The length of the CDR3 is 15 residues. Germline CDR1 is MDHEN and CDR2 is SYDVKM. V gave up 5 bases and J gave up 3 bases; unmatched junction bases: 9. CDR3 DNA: TGTGCCAGCAGTCCCGACAGGGAAGGGGAAGAGACCCAGTACTTC. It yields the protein CASSPDREGEETQYF.

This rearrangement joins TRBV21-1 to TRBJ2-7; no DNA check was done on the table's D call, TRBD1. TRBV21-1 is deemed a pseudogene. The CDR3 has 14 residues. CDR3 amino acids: CASSKGQGVDEQYV. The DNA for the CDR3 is TGTGCCAGCAGCAAAGGACAGGGGGTCGACGAGCAGTACGTC.

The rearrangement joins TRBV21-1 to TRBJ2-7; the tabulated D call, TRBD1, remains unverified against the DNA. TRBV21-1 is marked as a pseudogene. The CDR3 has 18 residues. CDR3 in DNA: TGTGCCAGCAACAATACAGACAGGGGGCAAAAAGTTACCTACGAGCAGTACGTC. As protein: CASNNTDRGQKVTYEQYV.

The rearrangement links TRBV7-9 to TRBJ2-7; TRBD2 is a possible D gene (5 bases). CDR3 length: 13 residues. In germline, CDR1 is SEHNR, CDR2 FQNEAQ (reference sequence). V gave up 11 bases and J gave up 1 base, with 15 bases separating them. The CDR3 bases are TGTGCCGGTGAGGGAGACCAGTCCTACGAGCAGTACGTC. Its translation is CAGEGDQSYEQYV.

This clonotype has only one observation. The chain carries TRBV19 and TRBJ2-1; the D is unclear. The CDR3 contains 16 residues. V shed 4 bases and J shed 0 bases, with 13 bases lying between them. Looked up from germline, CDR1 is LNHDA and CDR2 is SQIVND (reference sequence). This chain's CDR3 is CASSNRRTSSYNEQFF. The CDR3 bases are TGTGCCAGTAGTAATCGGAGAACGTCCTCCTACAATGAGCAGTTCTTC.

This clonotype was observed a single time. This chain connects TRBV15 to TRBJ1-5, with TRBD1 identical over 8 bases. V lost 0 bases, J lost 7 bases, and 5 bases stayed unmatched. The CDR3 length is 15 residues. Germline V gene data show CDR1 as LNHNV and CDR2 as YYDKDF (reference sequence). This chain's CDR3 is CATSREDRVRQPQHF. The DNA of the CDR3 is TGTGCCACCAGCAGAGAGGACAGGGTGCGGCAGCCCCAGCATTTT.

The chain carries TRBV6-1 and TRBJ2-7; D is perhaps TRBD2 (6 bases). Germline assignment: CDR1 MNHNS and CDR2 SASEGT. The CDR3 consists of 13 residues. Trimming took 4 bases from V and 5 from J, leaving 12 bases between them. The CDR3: CASSGGLGHEQYV. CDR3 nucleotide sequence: TGTGCCAGCAGTGGGGGACTCGGCCACGAGCAGTACGTC.